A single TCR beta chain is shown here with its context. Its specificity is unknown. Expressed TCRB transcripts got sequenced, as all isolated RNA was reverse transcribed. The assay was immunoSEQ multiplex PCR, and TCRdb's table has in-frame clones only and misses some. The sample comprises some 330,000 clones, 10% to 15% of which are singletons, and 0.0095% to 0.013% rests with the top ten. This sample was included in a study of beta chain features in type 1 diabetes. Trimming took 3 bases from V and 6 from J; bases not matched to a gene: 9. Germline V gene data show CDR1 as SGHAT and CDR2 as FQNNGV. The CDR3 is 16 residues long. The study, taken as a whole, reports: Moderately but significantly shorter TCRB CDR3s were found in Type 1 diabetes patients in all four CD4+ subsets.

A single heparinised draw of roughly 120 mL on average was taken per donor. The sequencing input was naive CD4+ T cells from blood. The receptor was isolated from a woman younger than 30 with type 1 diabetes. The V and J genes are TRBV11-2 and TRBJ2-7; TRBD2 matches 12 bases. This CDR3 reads CASSFARLAGASEQYF. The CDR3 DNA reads TGTGCCAGCAGCTTCGCCCGACTAGCGGGAGCAAGCGAGCAGTACTTC.